This T cell receptor (beta chain) emerged from a study of cytomegalovirus exposure and HLA in healthy donors (dated by TCRdb to the late 2010s). With respect to the entire study: According to a later analysis, the approximately 120 validation repertoires were produced on the same platform as the approximately 600 repertoires of the first cohort. The aim of the study was to test whether cataloging public T cell receptors could identify signatures of past pathogen exposure. In addition to the first cohort of 666 subjects, a separate validation cohort of some 120 different subjects was used. High-throughput TCR immunosequencing, statistical association of individual TCRs with disease status, and machine learning were combined to predict cytomegalovirus infection status.

Overall results and qualifications from the work: According to the authors, the approach could potentially be generalized to other disease states and immunological phenotypes. Subsequent analysis determined that TCRs grouped into clusters in the first cohort also showed a tendency toward co-occurrence across the 120 validation repertoires, and roughly 94% of cluster scores exceeded 0. All 130 or so repertoires were used to score co-occurrence in the validation cohort in a later analysis, because that analysis had no HLA typing for the cohort. Most TCR sequences were seen in very few donors, while some public TCRs were found in many individuals. In both the original and validation cohorts, the classifier was reported to diagnose cytomegalovirus status with high specificity and sensitivity. A few of the identified cytomegalovirus-associated TCR beta chains were confirmed in vitro to be specific for cytomegalovirus antigens. A total of about 180 TCR beta chains were listed by the study as associated with cytomegalovirus.

The donors were included in the validation cohort of 120 subjects, a group kept apart from the 666-subject first cohort. The library was produced with the immunoSEQ multiplex PCR assay. In the authors' own workflow: To diagnose cytomegalovirus status from the catalog of TCR beta chain sequences, a statistical classification framework was built. Not all clones reach the TCRdb copy of this immuneACCESS table, which keeps in-frame sequences only. Checked studies attribute under half of the gap to unresolved V genes and leave the rest unexplained. The D gene and trimming were derived from the DNA, and the V and J assignments and clone size from that table. The sample yields 100,000 to 150,000 clones; roughly 94% were counted once. In total, the top ten clones hold over 1% of the sample. As for this clone: The antigen it recognizes is unknown. No base quality information exists; no much larger clone differs at one position.

V was cut back by 2 bases and J by 6 bases, leaving a gap of 11 bases between them. The CDR3 has 13 amino acids, counting the end cysteine and phenylalanine. Only the CDR3 part of the read is kept: 39 bases, read in frame from the first base. CDR1 and CDR2 are read off the germline V gene (reference sequence) as WNHNN and SYGVQD. The sequence came from a woman aged 18 to 35 in good health and CMV-seronegative. The chain was built from TRBV10-1 and TRBJ2-7, with the D gene too uncertain to name. Material for sequencing was PBMCs. CDR3 sequence: CASSEGQSGEQYF. The base sequence is TGCGCCAGCAGTGAGGGGCAGTCCGGCGAGCAGTACTTC.